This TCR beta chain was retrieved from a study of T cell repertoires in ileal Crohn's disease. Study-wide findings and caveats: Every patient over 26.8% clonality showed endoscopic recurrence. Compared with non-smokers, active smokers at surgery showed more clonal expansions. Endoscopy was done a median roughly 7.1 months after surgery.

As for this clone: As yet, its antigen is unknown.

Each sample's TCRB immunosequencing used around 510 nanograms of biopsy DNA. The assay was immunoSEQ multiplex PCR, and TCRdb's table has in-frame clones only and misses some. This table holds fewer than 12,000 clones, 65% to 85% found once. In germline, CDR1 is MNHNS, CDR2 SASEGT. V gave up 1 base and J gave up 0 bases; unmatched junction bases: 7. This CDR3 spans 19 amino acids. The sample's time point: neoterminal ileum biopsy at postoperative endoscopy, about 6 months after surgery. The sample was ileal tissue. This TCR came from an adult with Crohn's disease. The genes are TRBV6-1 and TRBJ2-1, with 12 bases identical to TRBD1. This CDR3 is CASSEVGQGAGGSYNEQFF. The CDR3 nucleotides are TGTGCCAGCAGTGAAGTGGGACAGGGGGCAGGGGGCTCCTACAATGAGCAGTTCTTC.